This TCR beta chain derives from a study of T cells expressing NK-cell markers. Remarks on this clonotype: Its matching antigen is unknown.

TCRdb reprocessed the 5' RACE reads, keeping one entry per CDR3 protein, no DNA. The table lists under 500,000 distinct CDR3 sequences. Whole-study findings and limits: Topping the CD3+CD56-NKG2C+ fraction as well were these clonotypes, in a few donors. NKG2C+ dominant clonotype frequencies in several donors were roughly 1.0-7.5% of CD8+ T cells.

Germline V lookup: CDR1 SEHNR, CDR2 FQNEAQ (reference sequence). The CDR3 totals 16 residues. The rearrangement links TRBV7-9 to TRBJ1-4; TCRdb's D gene call, TRBD1, goes unchecked for lack of DNA. The sample taken for sequencing was blood T cells: a sorted CD56 or NKG2C T cell subset, CD4+ or CD8+ T cells, or bulk PBMC T cells (not recorded which). The TCR originated in a woman aged 18-70 years in good health. The CDR3 sequence: CASSDTRGRTNEKLFF.